Described below is a single T cell receptor (beta chain) sequence and its context. In the original processing: Reference gene primer amplification yielded estimated nucleated cell counts. Measured with immunoSEQ multiplex PCR; TCRdb has only the in-frame clones, and not every one. That table supplies the V and J calls and clone size; D and trimming were determined from the DNA. The profile covers approximately 230,000 clones, with 88% appearing a single time and under 1.5% taken by the ten largest. These data belong to a study of blood T cell repertoires in COVID-19. On the study more broadly: Material from acute and convalescent COVID-19 was sourced from the United States, Italy and Spain. Sources were T cells, B-cell-depleted T cells, or PBMCs; the material itself was cDNA or gDNA.

The V end lost 2 bases, the J end lost 5 bases, and 4 bases lay between the germline ends. The CDR3 is 13 amino acids. Per the germline V gene, CDR1 is MNHEY and CDR2 is SVGAGI. The TCR sequence derives from a man of 80 years or more with acute or convalescent COVID-19. The sequencing input was peripheral blood. The chain is built from TRBV6-5 and TRBJ1-6; D is unresolved. The CDR3 is CASSYSDNSPLHF. The CDR3 bases are TGTGCCAGCAGTTACAGCGATAATTCACCCCTCCACTTT.